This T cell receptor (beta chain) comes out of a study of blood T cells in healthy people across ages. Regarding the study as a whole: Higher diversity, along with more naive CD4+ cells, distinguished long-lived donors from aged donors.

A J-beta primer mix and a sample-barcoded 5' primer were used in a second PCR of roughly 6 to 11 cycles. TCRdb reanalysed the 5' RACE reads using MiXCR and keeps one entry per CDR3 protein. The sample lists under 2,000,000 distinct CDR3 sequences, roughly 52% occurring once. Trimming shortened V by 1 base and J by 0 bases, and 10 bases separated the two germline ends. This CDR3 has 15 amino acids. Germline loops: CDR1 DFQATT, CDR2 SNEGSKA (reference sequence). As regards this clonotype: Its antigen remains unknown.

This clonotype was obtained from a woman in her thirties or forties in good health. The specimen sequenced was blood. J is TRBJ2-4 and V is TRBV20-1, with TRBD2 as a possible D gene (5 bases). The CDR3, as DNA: TGCAGTGCTAGAGTTACCGGACTAGCCAAAAACATTCAGTACTTC. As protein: CSARVTGLAKNIQYF.